The 15 T cell receptor beta chains below were found in one sample sequenced in a study of CD8+CD57+ T cells in acquired aplastic anemia. TCR beta VDJ combinations and CDR3 sequences were profiled from genomic DNA. TCRdb independently ran MiXCR on the reads; one entry per CDR3 protein. The sample gives 100,000 to 150,000 distinct CDR3 sequences, 48% of which show up once; about 2.5% is in the top ten. The sample consisted of sorted CD4+, CD8+, or CD8+CD57+ T cells (not recorded which) from PBMCs. The receptors derive from a human donor in good health, serving as a control.

This clonotype was seen only a few times. The chain joins TRBV20-1 to TRBJ1-3; the D is unclear. Germline V CDR1 and CDR2: DFQATT, SNEGSKA (reference sequence). CDR3 length: 14 amino acids. V was clipped by 1 base and J by 0 bases, with 7 bases between them. Here the CDR3 reads CSARVIDSGNTIYF. CDR3 nucleotides: TGCAGTGCTAGAGTTATCGACTCTGGAAACACCATATATTTT.

This clonotype appeared once. The CDR3 is CASSFSGNGQYF. The CDR3 DNA reads TGTGCCAGCAGCTTCAGCGGTAACGGGCAGTACTTC. The rearrangement uses TRBV7-4 and TRBJ2-7; tentatively, D is TRBD2 (5 bases). V was cut by 3 bases and J by 9 bases, with 12 bases left in between. The germline V gene has CDR1 SGHVT and CDR2 SQSDAQ. This CDR3 comprises 12 residues.

For this clonotype: The junction departs from germline at one end; a sequencing error may be responsible. This chain links TRBV19 with TRBJ2-1; TRBD2 matches 8 bases. The CDR3 spans 15 residues. Per germline, CDR1 LNHDA and CDR2 SQIVND (reference sequence). CDR3 nucleotide sequence: TGCGCCAGCAGGGCCGGGAGGGGGTTAGGGAATGAGCAGTTCTTC. This translates into CASRAGRGLGNEQFF. The full variable domain, rest sourced from reference TRBV19 and TRBJ2-1, is DGGITQSPKYLFRKEGQNVTLSCEQNLNHDAMYWYRQDPGQGLRLIYYSQIVNDFQKGDIAEGYSVSREKKESFPLTVTSAQKNPTAFYLCASRAGRGLGNEQFFGPGTRLTVL.

This clonotype occurred once. This chain joins TRBV25-1 and TRBJ1-2; no firm D call. V lost 6 bases and J 8 bases, leaving 16 bases between the germline ends. Germline V gene data show CDR1 as MGHDK and CDR2 as SYGVNS. The CDR3 is 13 residues long. DNA of the CDR3: TGTGCCAGCAGCTTCGCTCGCTCCGACGGCTACACCTTC. Its protein product is CASSFARSDGYTF.

The chain couples TRBV10-3 to TRBJ1-1; tentative D call: TRBD1 (5 bases). V gave up 3 bases and J gave up 2 bases, with 10 bases separating them. Germline CDR1 is ENHRY and CDR2 is SYGVKD. CDR3 length: 14 residues. This chain's CDR3 is CAISDDSDNTEAFF. In DNA, the CDR3 is TGTGCCATCAGTGACGACAGCGACAACACTGAAGCTTTCTTT.

This clonotype appeared once. V gene TRBV20-1 combines with J gene TRBJ2-3; the D gene is possibly TRBD2 (6 bases). Trimming pared 6 bases from V and 5 bases from J, leaving 15 bases between. Germline CDR1 reads DFQATT; CDR2 reads SNEGSKA (reference sequence). The length of the CDR3 is 13 residues. The DNA of the CDR3 is TGCAGTGCCCCTACGGCGGGGATAGATACGCAGTATTTT. Translated: CSAPTAGIDTQYF.

V and J are TRBV2 and TRBJ2-3; D not certain. This CDR3 has 11 residues. Germline assignment: CDR1 SNHLY and CDR2 FYNNEI. V lost 7 bases and J 1 base, leaving 3 bases between the germline ends. The CDR3, as DNA: TGTGCCAGCAAAGGCACAGATACGCAGTATTTT. The encoded protein is CASKGTDTQYF.

This clonotype was seen many times. The chain uses TRBV7-2 and TRBJ1-4; 9 bases fit TRBD1. The CDR3 contains 14 residues. V trimming: 5 bases; J trimming: 8 bases; junction bases outside the gene matches: 6. Germline CDR1 SGHTA, CDR2 FQGNSA. CDR3 nucleotides: TGTGCCAGCAGCACCGGACAGGGGAGCGAAAAACTGTTTTTT. Translated, it gives CASSTGQGSEKLFF.

The V gene is TRBV7-9, the J gene TRBJ2-5, with D possibly TRBD1 on 5 matching bases. The CDR3 loop spans 12 amino acids. The germline CDR1 and CDR2 sequences are SEHNR and FQNEAQ (reference sequence). Trimming took 5 bases from V and 5 from J, leaving 9 bases between them. CDR3 DNA: TGTGCCAGCAGCACAGGCCCCGAGACCCAGTACTTC. Its protein is CASSTGPETQYF.

Comments on this clonotype: Since a much larger clone is just one base distant, this may be a read error. V is TRBV30 and J is TRBJ1-2; D not certain. Germline V lookup: CDR1 GTSNPN, CDR2 SVGIG (reference sequence). The CDR3 extends over 16 amino acids. V was shortened by 2 bases and J by 0 bases, with 16 bases between the two germline ends. CDR3 amino acids: CAWSIGMGIANYGYTF. In nucleotides, the CDR3 is TGTGCCTGGAGTATCGGGATGGGGATCGCTAACTATGGCTACACCTTC.

This chain uses TRBV6-2 or TRBV6-3 with TRBJ2-1; tentatively, D is TRBD2 (6 bases). The CDR3 extends over 14 amino acids. With 2 bases removed from V and 10 bases from J, the gap between germline ends came to 15 bases. Germline CDR1 reads MNHEY; CDR2 reads SVGEGT. The CDR3 here is CASSYQGRSGEQFF. The CDR3 bases are TGTGCCAGCAGTTACCAGGGTAGGAGCGGGGAGCAGTTCTTC.

The rearrangement uses TRBV9 and TRBJ2-3, with D possibly matching TRBD2 (6 bases). CDR1 and CDR2 (germline): SGDLS, YYNGEE. The CDR3 contains 15 residues. Trimming stripped 0 bases from V and 5 bases from J, with 13 bases between. The CDR3 nucleotides are TGTGCCAGCAGCGTAGAAGGGTTGGGGGGAGATACGCAGTATTTT. Residues: CASSVEGLGGDTQYF.

On this clonotype itself: A much larger clone sits a single nucleotide away, making a read error possible. The DNA for the CDR3 is TGTGCCAGCAGTGACAGGGGGGGGTATGAGACCCAGTACTTC. This encodes CASSDRGGYETQYF. The V call is TRBV27, the J call TRBJ2-5; 9 bases line up with TRBD1. Germline V gene sequence: CDR1 MNHEY, CDR2 SMNVEV (reference sequence). The CDR3 totals 14 residues. Germline trimming cut 5 bases from V and 5 bases from J; bases unmatched to any gene: 6.

This clonotype was seen ten or more times. Compared with germline, one end of the junction differs, possibly owing to a read error. J is TRBJ1-2 and V is TRBV11-3, with no clear D. The CDR3 runs to 12 residues. CDR1 is SGHNT and CDR2 is YENEEA in the germline V gene. The DNA for the CDR3 is TGTGCCAGCAGCCTAGAGGGCCATGGCTACACCTTC. Protein product: CASSLEGHGYTF.

The gene calls are TRBV10-3 and TRBJ2-3, with 11 bases fitting TRBD2. J gave up 5 bases and V 8 bases, and 9 bases lay outside the gene matches. The length of the CDR3 is 15 residues. Germline-derived CDR1 and CDR2 are ENHRY and SYGVKD. CDR3 nucleotide sequence: TGTGCCATCTCAATGACTAGCGGGGCGGGAGATACGCAGTATTTT. Protein: CAISMTSGAGDTQYF.